This T cell receptor (beta chain) was captured by sequencing in a study of blood T cell repertoires in COVID-19 (dated by TCRdb to about 2020). With regard to the full study: Samples covering the acute and convalescent phases of COVID-19 were provided by collaborators in the United States, Italy and Spain. Samples were obtained from the ongoing ImmuneRACE study (first 160 participants) and from about 1,300 subjects provided by 6 global collaborators. Sample metadata almost always included a de-identified subject ID, COVID-19 status, age in years and sex. The prospective study material was composed of cDNA or gDNA derived from T cells, B-cell-depleted T cells, or PBMCs. A freely available public database, intended as a resource for researchers studying the immune response to SARS-CoV-2, is where the repertoires were released. Where available, HLA class I and class II types were obtained from metadata supplied by the sample provider rather than from assay-based typing. The dataset comprised deeply sampled blood TCRbeta repertoires from subjects exposed to, actively infected with, or recovered from COVID-19.

Overall study results and their limits: The amount of clinical and demographic metadata varied by source and participant and was provided uncurated.

TCRbeta CDR3 regions were amplified from genomic DNA using the immunoSEQ Assay, a bias-controlled multiplex PCR. The authors' pipeline ran thus. Within the assay, amplification of reference gene primers was used to estimate how many nucleated cells each sample contained. To quantify the absolute abundance of each unique TCRbeta CDR3 rearrangement, sequence reads were collapsed and filtered. For each sample, productive Simpson clonality was calculated as the square root of Simpson's diversity index over productive rearrangements. TCRdb provides this immuneACCESS table in a form limited to in-frame rearrangements. Some clones are lacking; in checked studies, under half of them reflect an unresolved V gene, and why the rest are absent is not known. V and J calls and clone size are as listed in that table; D and trimming were resolved from the DNA. The table for this sample lists about 180,000 clones; about nine tenths of them were counted only once. The ten largest make up about 1.9% of the sample.

The CDR1 and CDR2 encoded by the germline V gene are LGHNA and YSLEER. Including the terminal cysteine and phenylalanine, the CDR3 comprises 13 residues. The only DNA kept is the CDR3, 39 bases in frame from the first base. Trimming at the junction amounts to 2 bases on V and 2 bases on J, and the germline ends lie 6 bases apart. Worth noting for this clone: Its antigen remains undetermined. It has no much larger one-base neighbor in the sample; base qualities were not kept.

Samples from volunteer blood donors who had recovered from COVID-19 were contributed by a second Seattle source. The collaborating institutions used their own protocols to collect whole blood in K2EDTA tubes. For TCRbeta analysis, collaborator samples were shipped as frozen whole blood, as isolated PBMCs, or as DNA extracted from either sample type. Sequencing was done on a sample of peripheral blood. This chain is built from TRBV4-3 and TRBJ1-1; too little of a D gene remains to name it. The TCR was taken from a man aged 18 to 30 who had recovered from COVID-19. Here is the DNA: TGCGCCAGCAGCCAAACGAGTAACACTGAAGCTTTCTTT. Its translation is CASSQTSNTEAFF.